A selection of T cell receptor beta chains follows, all from one sample in a study of T cells after yellow fever vaccination. One entry per CDR3 protein, called by TCRdb with MiXCR from the 5' RACE reads. The data show around 70,000 distinct CDR3 sequences, roughly 6.9% seen once. The source was CD8+ T cells sorted from PBMCs, collected 4 to 5 days after the first yellow fever vaccination. The source of these receptors is a man aged 18-30 years who received the YFV17D yellow fever vaccine. Each CDR3 is given with its conserved first and last residue. A D gene is named only where the DNA matches it firmly. Size tells how often a clone was seen (once, few, many) or the class of an expanded clone, and some rows leave it out.

D gene	J gene	clone size	V gene	CDR3 DNA	CDR3 protein
.	TRBJ2-5	.	TRBV12-2	TGTTCAAGTCGCTCCCACCTGGGAGCCGGGACAGCCCAAGAGACCCAGTACTTC	CSSRSHLGAGTAQETQYF
TRBD2	TRBJ2-1	many	TRBV10-3	TGTGCCATCAGTGAGTCGAGCGGGGGGGCCTTAGATGAGCAGTTCTTC	CAISESSGGALDEQFF
.	TRBJ2-2	many	TRBV2	TGTGCCACCGACGTTCGCGGCACCGGGGAGCTGTTTTTT	CATDVRGTGELFF
.	TRBJ1-1	many	TRBV5-6	TGTGCCAGCAGCTTGGGCGGGGTGAACACTGAAGCTTTCTTT	CASSLGGVNTEAFF
.	TRBJ1-2	many	TRBV7-9	TGTGCCAGCAGCTTAGGGCAGAACTATGGCTACACCTTC	CASSLGQNYGYTF
TRBD2	TRBJ2-2	many	TRBV6-2/TRBV6-3	TGTGCCAGCAGCCCCCTGTGGCGGGGGGACGGGGAGCTGTTTTTT	CASSPLWRGDGELFF
.	TRBJ2-3	medium-sized	TRBV5-1	TGCGCCAGCAGCTTTAGCAATCCGGCAGATACGCAGTATTTT	CASSFSNPADTQYF
TRBD2	TRBJ2-1	few	TRBV6-2/TRBV6-3	TGTGCCAGCAGAATAACTAGCGGGGGGGCGAATGAGCAGTTCTTC	CASRITSGGANEQFF
.	TRBJ2-6	.	TRBV7-2	TGTGCCAGCAGCGCGACAGTCTCTGGGGCCAACGTCCTGACTTTC	CASSATVSGANVLTF
.	TRBJ2-2	few	TRBV4-1	TGCGCCAGCAGCCCACTAGGGAAGGACACCGGGGAGCTGTTTTTT	CASSPLGKDTGELFF
TRBD2	TRBJ2-1	few	TRBV20-1	TGCAGTGCTAGAGATAATTTGATGCTAGCGGGGTATAGAGACGATGAGCAGTTCTTC	CSARDNLMLAGYRDDEQFF
.	TRBJ1-1	once	TRBV12-5	TGTGCTAGTGGTTTGGCTGGGGGGAAGAACACTGAAGCTTTCTTT	CASGLAGGKNTEAFF
.	TRBJ2-4	.	TRBV4-1	TGCGCCAGCAGCCCACGTCTGATAGCCAAAAACATTCAGTACTTC	CASSPRLIAKNIQYF
.	TRBJ1-2	few	TRBV15	TGTGCCACCAGCAGAGATTTGGGATATGGCTACACCTTC	CATSRDLGYGYTF
.	TRBJ2-7	few	TRBV29-1	TGCAGCGTTGCGAGGGGGAGCTCCTACGAGCAGTACTTC	CSVARGSSYEQYF
.	TRBJ2-3	.	TRBV5-1	TGCGCCAGCAGCCAGTGGGTAGGAGATACGCAGTATTTT	CASSQWVGDTQYF
.	TRBJ1-2	many	TRBV4-1	TGCGCCAGCAGCCAAGATGAGTATGGCGGTTTCTATGGCTACACCTTC	CASSQDEYGGFYGYTF
.	TRBJ2-1	.	TRBV12-3/TRBV12-4	TGTGCCAGCAGCCCACGGGGGGCAGGGCCCAGCTCCTACAATGAGCAGTTCTTC	CASSPRGAGPSSYNEQFF
.	TRBJ1-5	many	TRBV4-1	TGCGCCAGCAGCCAAGTGATGCAGTCCAATCAGCCCCAGCATTTT	CASSQVMQSNQPQHF
.	TRBJ2-1	many	TRBV12-5	TGTGCTAGTGGTTCCGGGGGGCAATACAATGAGCAGTTCTTC	CASGSGGQYNEQFF
.	TRBJ2-4	many	TRBV4-1	TGCGCCAGCAGCCAAGAACGTGGCGAGGGAAACATTCAGTACTTC	CASSQERGEGNIQYF
.	TRBJ2-5	few	TRBV7-9	TGTGCCAGCAGCTTAAATGCCGGGGGAGAGACCCAGTACTTC	CASSLNAGGETQYF
TRBD1	TRBJ2-7	many	TRBV20-1	TGCAGTGCAGGACAGGGCTACGAGCAGTACTTC	CSAGQGYEQYF
.	TRBJ2-7	many	TRBV5-4	TGTGCCAGCAGCGATGATATCTCCTACGAGCAGTACTTC	CASSDDISYEQYF
.	TRBJ1-6	many	TRBV6-5	TGTGCCAGCAGTTACTCCGGGGTGAGGTCACCCCTCCACTTT	CASSYSGVRSPLHF
TRBD1	TRBJ2-1	many	TRBV6-1	TGTGCCAGCAGTGAGACAGGGACAGGGTTCTACAATGAGCAGTTCTTC	CASSETGTGFYNEQFF
.	TRBJ1-6	.	TRBV7-8	TGTGCCAGCAGCGAGAGCCGACTCATCCCCCTCCACTTT	CASSESRLIPLHF
.	TRBJ1-4	few	TRBV7-8	TGTGCCAGCAGCTTAGGACAGGCGGTGTTTTTT	CASSLGQAVFF
.	TRBJ2-6	.	TRBV14	TGTGCCAGCAGACACTTCTCTGGGGCCAACGTCCTGACTTTC	CASRHFSGANVLTF
.	TRBJ2-7	.	TRBV11-2	TGTGCCAGCAGCCACCCGGCAGGGGACTCCTACGAGCAGTACTTC	CASSHPAGDSYEQYF
.	TRBJ2-3	many	TRBV5-1	TGCGCCAGCGGAAAGTTACCCACTTCCACAGATACGCAGTATTTT	CASGKLPTSTDTQYF
.	TRBJ2-1	.	TRBV4-1	TGCGCCAGCAGCCAAGCCCGGGGAGATGAGCAGTTCTTC	CASSQARGDEQFF
TRBD1	TRBJ2-2	many	TRBV11-2	TGTGCCAGCAGCTTCCAGGGGGAGTATTTAGGCGGGGAGCTGTTTTTT	CASSFQGEYLGGELFF
.	TRBJ2-3	many	TRBV20-1	TGCAGTGCTAGTTTCAGCCTCACAGATACGCAGTATTTT	CSASFSLTDTQYF
TRBD1	TRBJ2-1	many	TRBV7-8	TGTGCCAGCAGCGGCCAGGGACAGTACAATGAGCAGTTCTTC	CASSGQGQYNEQFF
.	TRBJ2-7	.	TRBV7-9	TGTGCCAGCAGCTCCCCTGGCCCACAAGAGCAGTACTTC	CASSSPGPQEQYF
TRBD1	TRBJ1-1	many	TRBV12-3/TRBV12-4	TGTGCCAGCACCCTGGGACAGGGCACTGAAGCTTTCTTT	CASTLGQGTEAFF
.	TRBJ2-5	.	TRBV7-8	TGTTCCAGCAGCTTTGCCGCCGGGCCCCGGCTGGGAGAGACCCAGTACTTC	CSSSFAAGPRLGETQYF
TRBD1	TRBJ2-2	.	TRBV19	TGTGCCAGTAATCCGGGACAGGGAGCCTGGGAGCTGTTTTTT	CASNPGQGAWELFF
TRBD1	TRBJ1-2	many	TRBV5-1	TGCGCCAGCAGCTTGGTGTCAGGGGGTGCAACTAACTATGGCTACACCTTC	CASSLVSGGATNYGYTF
.	TRBJ1-1	few	TRBV4-3	TGCGCCAGCAGCCAAGGAGAGAACACTGAAGCTTTCTTT	CASSQGENTEAFF